This T cell receptor (beta chain) originates from a study of T cell repertoires in cytomegalovirus infection. The wider study: Matching HLA type and CMV infection were both indicated by public TCR beta signatures.

This clonotype was detected only a few times. Its antigen is unidentified. Via MiXCR, TCRdb re-called the reads, giving one row per CDR3 protein. The table lists 300,000 or so distinct CDR3 sequences, approximately 25% of them singletons. The V end lost 0 bases, the J end lost 2 bases, and 8 bases lay between the germline ends. The germline gives CDR1 KGHDR, CDR2 SFDVKD. CDR3 length equals 15 residues. Study results and caveats: Adding up the frequency of public TCR beta families identified people who carried CMV plus the relevant HLA. HLA-C-restricted TCR beta clonotypes specific for CMV led the ex vivo response.

The sample in question was cultured PBMCs, obtained from culture after CMV antigen stimulation. The chain has TRBV24-1 and TRBJ2-3; the D is unclear. The sequence was collected from a human donor in good health (CMV status not recorded). Some clones in this sample may be carry-over from other donors' samples. The CDR3 protein is CATSDLKDYTDTQYF. The CDR3 region has the DNA TGTGCCACCAGTGATTTGAAGGATTACACAGATACGCAGTATTTT.